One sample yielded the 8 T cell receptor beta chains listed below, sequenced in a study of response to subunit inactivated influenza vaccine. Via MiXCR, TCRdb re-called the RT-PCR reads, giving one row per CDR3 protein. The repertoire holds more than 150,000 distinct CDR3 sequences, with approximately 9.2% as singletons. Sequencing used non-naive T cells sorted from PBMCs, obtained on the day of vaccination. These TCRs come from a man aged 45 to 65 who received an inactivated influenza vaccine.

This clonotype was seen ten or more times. This CDR3 reads CASSSNSGGLDEKLFF. The CDR3 DNA reads TGTGCCAGCAGTTCGAACTCAGGGGGGCTGGATGAAAAACTGTTTTTT. The V and J genes are TRBV28 and TRBJ1-4, with 7 bases lining up with TRBD1. In germline, CDR1 is MDHEN, CDR2 SYDVKM. With V trimmed by 4 bases and J by 6 bases, 11 bases remained unmatched. The CDR3 is made up of 16 amino acids.

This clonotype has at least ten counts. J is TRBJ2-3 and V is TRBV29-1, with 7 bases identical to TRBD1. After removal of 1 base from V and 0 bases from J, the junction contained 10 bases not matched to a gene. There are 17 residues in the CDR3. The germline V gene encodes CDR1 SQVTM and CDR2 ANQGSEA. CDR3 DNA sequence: TGCAGCGTTGAAGGGTACAGGGGTCGATCTAGCACAGATACGCAGTATTTT. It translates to CSVEGYRGRSSTDTQYF.

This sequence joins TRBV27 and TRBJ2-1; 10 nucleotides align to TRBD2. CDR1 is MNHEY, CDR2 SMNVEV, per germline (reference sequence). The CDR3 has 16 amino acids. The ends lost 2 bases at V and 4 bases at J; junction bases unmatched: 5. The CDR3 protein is CASSLEPTSGYNEQFF. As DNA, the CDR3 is TGTGCCAGCAGTTTAGAACCGACTAGCGGGTACAATGAGCAGTTCTTC.

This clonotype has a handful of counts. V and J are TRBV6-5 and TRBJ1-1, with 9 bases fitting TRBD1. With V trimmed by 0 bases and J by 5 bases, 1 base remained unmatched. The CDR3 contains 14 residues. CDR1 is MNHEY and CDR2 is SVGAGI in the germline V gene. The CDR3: CASSYSGQGTEAFF. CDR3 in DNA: TGTGCCAGCAGTTACTCGGGACAGGGAACTGAAGCTTTCTTT.

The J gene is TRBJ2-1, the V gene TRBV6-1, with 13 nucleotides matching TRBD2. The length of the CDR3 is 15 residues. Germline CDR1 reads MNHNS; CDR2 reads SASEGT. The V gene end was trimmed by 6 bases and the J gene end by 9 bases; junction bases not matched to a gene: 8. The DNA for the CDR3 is TGTGCCAGCAGCCCAAGACTAGCGGGAGGAGGTGAGCAGTTCTTC. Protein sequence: CASSPRLAGGGEQFF.

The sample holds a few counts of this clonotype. The CDR3 nucleotides read TGTGCCAGCAGCTCGATCCCCGGGACAGGGGCCCCTGGGGCCAACGTCCTGACTTTC. Its protein is CASSSIPGTGAPGANVLTF. The chain employs TRBV6-2 or TRBV6-3 and TRBJ2-6; the match to TRBD1 covers 10 bases. The germline V gene has CDR1 MNHEY and CDR2 SVGEGT. The CDR3 runs 19 residues. V shed 6 bases and J 2 bases; nucleotides not matched to a gene: 13.

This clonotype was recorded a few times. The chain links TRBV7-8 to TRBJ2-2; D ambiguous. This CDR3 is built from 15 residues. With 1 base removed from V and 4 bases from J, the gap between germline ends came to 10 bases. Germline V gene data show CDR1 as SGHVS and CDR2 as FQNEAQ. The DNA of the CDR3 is TGTGCCAGCAGCTTAGAGGAAGCAGCCACCGGGGAGCTGTTTTTT. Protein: CASSLEEAATGELFF.

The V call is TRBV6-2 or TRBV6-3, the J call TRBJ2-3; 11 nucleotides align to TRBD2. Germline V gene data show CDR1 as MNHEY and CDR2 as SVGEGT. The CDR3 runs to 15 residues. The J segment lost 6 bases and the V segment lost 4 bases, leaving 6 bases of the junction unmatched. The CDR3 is CASSFTSGSLDTQYF. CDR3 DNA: TGTGCCAGCAGTTTTACTAGCGGGAGCCTCGATACGCAGTATTTT.